This T cell receptor (beta chain) came from a study of T cell repertoires in cytomegalovirus infection (dated by TCRdb to about 2019). In terms of the full investigation: Peptide stimulations targeted recently identified HLA-C-restricted CMV epitopes, whose presentation resists viral immunomodulation, together with well-studied HLA-B-restricted epitopes. The HLA type of each donor mattered for the analysis, because public TCR beta signatures pointed to carriage of CMV infection along with the matching HLA type. On the study overall, not on this receptor specifically: In both this cohort and an independent cohort of some 380 donors, the cumulative frequency of public TCR beta family members distinguished carriers of CMV infection plus the relevant HLA type. The ex vivo response was dominated by HLA-C-restricted CMV-specific TCR beta clonotypes, and the single most frequent clonotype in two of eight donors was supplied by these HLA-C-restricted clonotypes.

This sample's treatment or condition label indicates: in vitro stimulation with specific CMV peptide epitopes to enrich CMV-specific T cells. Data came from an Illumina HiSeq 1500. TCRdb reanalyzed the raw reads on its own, using fastp at Q25 for trimming and MiXCR for clone calling, and kept in-frame beta chains. Each entry merges the rows of one CDR3 protein and shows their most common DNA and genes. In all, the sample holds approximately 89,000 distinct CDR3 sequences, and 20% to 30% of those were seen once. Jointly, the top ten make up approximately 49% of the sample. About this clonotype itself: No antigen is known for it. Lacking the conserved final phenylalanine or tryptophan, this CDR3 likely reflects a read error.

From V the trimming removes 1 base and from J it removes 6 bases, while the gene matches leave 8 bases of the junction unaccounted for. Both ends counted, the CDR3 spans 15 residues. CDR3 DNA is the only sequence kept; it has 45 bases, read in frame from the first base. Based on the germline V gene (reference sequence), the CDR1 and CDR2 sequences are LNHDA and SQIVND. The TCR sequence derives from a human donor in good health (CMV status not recorded). Some clones in this sample may be carry-over from other donors' samples. This chain is built from TRBV19 and TRBJ1-1; TRBD1 lines up with 7 middle nucleotides. This specimen consisted of CD8+ T cells from cultured PBMCs, obtained from culture after CMV antigen stimulation. The nucleotide sequence reads as follows: TGTGCCAGTAGTATAGCCGGAGGGGGCAGTTCTGAAGCTTTCATT. It codes for CASSIAGGGSSEAFI.